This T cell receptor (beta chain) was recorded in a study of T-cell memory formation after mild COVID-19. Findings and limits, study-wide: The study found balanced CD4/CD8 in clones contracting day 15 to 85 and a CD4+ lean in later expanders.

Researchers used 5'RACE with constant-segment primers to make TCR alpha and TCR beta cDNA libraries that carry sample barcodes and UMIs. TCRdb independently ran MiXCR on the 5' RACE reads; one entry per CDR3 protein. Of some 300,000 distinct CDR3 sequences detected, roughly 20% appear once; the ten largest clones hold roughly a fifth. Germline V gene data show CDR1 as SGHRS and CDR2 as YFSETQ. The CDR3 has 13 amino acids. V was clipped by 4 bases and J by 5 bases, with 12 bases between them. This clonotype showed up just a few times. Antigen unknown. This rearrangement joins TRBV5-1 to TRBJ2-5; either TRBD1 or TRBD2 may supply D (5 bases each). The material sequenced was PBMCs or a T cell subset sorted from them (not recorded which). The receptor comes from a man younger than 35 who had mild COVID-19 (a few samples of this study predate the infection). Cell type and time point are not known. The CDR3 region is CASSPGPAETQYF. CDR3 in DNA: TGCGCCAGCAGCCCGGGACCCGCGGAGACCCAGTACTTC.